These 4 T cell receptor beta chains originate from one sample sequenced in a study of CD8 T cells in ankylosing spondylitis. MiXCR, applied by TCRdb to the 5' RACE reads, yields one record per CDR3 protein. The sample yields some 840,000 distinct CDR3 sequences, approximately 12% seen once. Study conclusions and caveats: For ankylosing spondylitis blood, a TCR beta motif of 7 or 8 highly homologous variants appeared characteristic.

These TCRs are of unknown antigen specificity. The sequencing input was blood, either unsorted or a sorted T cell fraction (not recorded which). The receptor source for this set is a male donor with ankylosing spondylitis.

The chain links TRBV6-1 to TRBJ2-1; 7 bases line up with TRBD2. V lost 6 bases to trimming and J lost 0 bases; unmatched junction nucleotides: 8. This CDR3 comprises 16 residues. Germline CDR1 reads MNHNS; CDR2 reads SASEGT. In DNA form, the CDR3 reads TGTGCCAGCAGAAGGAGCGGCGGGAGCTCCTACAATGAGCAGTTCTTC. It is translated as CASRRSGGSSYNEQFF.

The rearrangement uses TRBV6-5 and TRBJ1-1, with D perhaps matching TRBD1 (5 bases). The V end lost 2 bases, the J end lost 4 bases, and 17 bases lay between the germline ends. Germline V lookup: CDR1 MNHEY, CDR2 SVGAGI. The CDR3 has 16 amino acids. DNA of the CDR3: TGTGCCAGCAGTTACGAGGGGTTCGGGGAGGGCACTGAAGCTTTCTTT. Translation: CASSYEGFGEGTEAFF.

This clonotype has just one count. One base away lies a much larger clone, so this may be a sequencing read error. V usage is TRBV29-1 and J usage is TRBJ2-1; D possibly corresponds to TRBD2 (5 bases). The length of the CDR3 is 12 residues. Per germline, CDR1 SQVTM and CDR2 ANQGSEA. CDR3 residues: CRVEGLYNEQFF. DNA for the CDR3: TGCAGAGTTGAAGGACTTTACAATGAGCAGTTCTTC.

This clonotype was counted many times. The chain employs TRBV15 and TRBJ1-4; D uncertain. Germline V gene sequence: CDR1 LNHNV, CDR2 YYDKDF (reference sequence). The length of the CDR3 is 13 residues. The germline V and J ends were trimmed by 8 bases and 8 bases, with 15 bases remaining between them. CDR3 in amino acids: CATHSKREEKLFF. The CDR3 nucleotides are TGTGCCACCCACAGCAAACGAGAGGAAAAACTGTTTTTT.